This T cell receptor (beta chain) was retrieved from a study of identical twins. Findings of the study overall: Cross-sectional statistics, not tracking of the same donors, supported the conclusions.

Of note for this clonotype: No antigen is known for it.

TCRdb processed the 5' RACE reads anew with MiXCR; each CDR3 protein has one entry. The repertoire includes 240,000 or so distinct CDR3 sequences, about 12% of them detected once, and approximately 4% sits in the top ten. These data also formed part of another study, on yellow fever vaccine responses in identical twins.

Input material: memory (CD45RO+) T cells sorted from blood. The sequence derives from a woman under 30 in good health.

CDR3 sequence (DNA): TGTGCCAGCAGTTACTTGAGACAGATTAATAGCAATCAGCCCCAGCATTTT. Its protein product is CASSYLRQINSNQPQHF. The genes are TRBV6-5 and TRBJ1-5; tentative D call: TRBD1 (5 bases). The germline gives CDR1 MNHEY, CDR2 SVGAGI. V lost 1 base and J lost 0, with 13 bases in between. This CDR3 has 17 residues.